The next 30 T cell receptor beta chains were all read from a single sample in a study of vaccination and CD4 T cells after COVID-19. Treatment described: approximately 9-day PBMC culture with coronavirus spike peptide pools or control peptides (ViraFEST assay). The Oncomine TCR Beta short-read assay sequenced DNA from cultured CD4+ T cells. TCRdb re-called the PCR reads through MiXCR, storing one row per CDR3 protein. The sample has 15,000 to 20,000 distinct CDR3 sequences; around 30% are singletons. Their specific antigens are unknown. Sequenced: cultured CD4+ T cells from blood. The receptors were gathered from a human donor with COVID-19.

CDR3 protein: CASSNRQGLSGTIYF. The CDR3 coding sequence is TGTGCCAGCAGCAACCGACAGGGCCTCTCGGGCACCATATATTTT. The chain carries TRBV7-9 and TRBJ1-3; 7 bases agree with TRBD1. V shed 5 bases and J 9 bases; nucleotides not matched to a gene: 13. The CDR3 runs 15 residues. The V gene's germline CDR1 is SEHNR and CDR2 FQNEAQ (reference sequence).

The chain links TRBV5-1 to TRBJ1-2; 8 bases align to TRBD1. The germline V gene has CDR1 SGHRS and CDR2 YFSETQ. V was clipped by 4 bases and J by 8 bases; unmatched bases: 7. The length of the CDR3 is 13 residues. CDR3 sequence: CASSATGEGGYTF. For the CDR3, the DNA is TGCGCCAGCAGCGCGACAGGGGAAGGAGGCTACACCTTC. The variable domain in full, completed from reference TRBV5-1 and TRBJ1-2, reads KAGVTQTPRYLIKTRGQQVTLSCSPISGHRSVSWYQQTPGQGLQFLFEYFSETQRNKGNFPGRFSGRQFSNSRSEMNVSTLELGDSALYLCASSATGEGGYTFGSGTRLTVV.

This clonotype was picked up a small number of times. The chain combines TRBV20-1 with TRBJ1-2; 7 bases line up with TRBD1. V lost 6 bases and J lost 8; bases outside the gene matches: 15. Germline V gene data show CDR1 as DFQATT and CDR2 as SNEGSKA (reference sequence). The CDR3 is 14 residues long. The CDR3 is CSASETGKGGGYTF. CDR3 coding DNA: TGCAGTGCCTCCGAGACAGGGAAAGGAGGCGGCTACACCTTC.

This clonotype has more than one count but fewer than ten. This chain uses TRBV12-3 or TRBV12-4 with TRBJ2-7; D is uncertain. Trimming stripped 5 bases from V and 0 bases from J, with 8 bases between. The CDR3 totals 13 residues. The CDR3 DNA reads as TGTGCCAGCAGTGCAGAAATCTCCTACGAGCAGTACTTC. It specifies CASSAEISYEQYF.

J is TRBJ2-2 and V is TRBV6-1; possible D gene TRBD2, 6 bases. The CDR3 length is 14 residues. Looked up from germline, CDR1 is MNHNS and CDR2 is SASEGT. V gave up 8 bases and J gave up 0 bases, with 10 bases separating them. The CDR3 DNA is TGTGCCAGCGGCCGGGACTCGAACACCGGGGAGCTGTTTTTT. It codes for CASGRDSNTGELFF.

V and J are TRBV6-1 and TRBJ2-7; TRBD2 matches 8 bases. The CDR3 sequence is 14 residues long. V lost 5 bases and J lost 3; bases outside the gene matches: 6. The germline V gene has CDR1 MNHNS and CDR2 SASEGT. CDR3 bases: TGTGCCAGCAGTAATAGCGGGGCGAACTACGAGCAGTACTTC. Translated: CASSNSGANYEQYF.

This clonotype was counted a few times. The J gene is TRBJ1-2, the V gene TRBV11-2, with D perhaps matching TRBD1 (5 bases). In germline, CDR1 is SGHAT, CDR2 FQNNGV. The CDR3 totals 12 residues. V shed 4 bases and J shed 6 bases, with 9 bases lying between them. This CDR3 is CASSSGWDGYTF. CDR3 nucleotides: TGTGCCAGCAGCTCAGGGTGGGATGGCTACACCTTC.

This clonotype appeared a few times. The junction departs from germline at one end; a sequencing error may be responsible. This sequence joins TRBV6-2 or TRBV6-3 and TRBJ2-7; 8 nucleotides agree with TRBD2. The CDR3 sequence is 16 residues long. The germline V gene has CDR1 MNHEY and CDR2 SVGEGT. As DNA, the CDR3 is TGTGCCAGCAGTTACCGGAATAGCGGGGTCCGCTACGGGCAGTACTTC. Its protein product is CASSYRNSGVRYGQYF.

The chain joins TRBV7-9 to TRBJ1-3; 8 bases line up with TRBD1. The germline V gene encodes CDR1 SEHNR and CDR2 FQNEAQ (reference sequence). CDR3 size: 15 residues. The V gene end was trimmed by 4 bases and the J gene end by 6 bases; junction bases not matched to a gene: 8. CDR3 nucleotides: TGTGCCAGCAGCTCACGACAGGGGCTGGCAAACACCATATATTTT. Encoded protein: CASSSRQGLANTIYF.

The gene calls are TRBV5-6 and TRBJ1-2, with D maybe TRBD1 (5 bases). Germline V CDR1 and CDR2: SGHDT, YYEEEE. V lost 4 bases and J lost 0, with 16 bases in between. CDR3 size: 16 residues. CDR3 DNA: TGTGCCAGCAGCCCCGCGACCGCGACAGCTAACTATGGCTACACCTTC. Its translation: CASSPATATANYGYTF.

The chain uses TRBV20-1 and TRBJ2-3; 9 bases are a match to TRBD2. Germline assignment: CDR1 DFQATT and CDR2 SNEGSKA (reference sequence). V lost 2 bases to trimming and J lost 4 bases; unmatched junction nucleotides: 7. The CDR3 extends over 15 amino acids. In DNA, the CDR3 is TGCAGTGCTAGACCCCTAGCGGGGCGTTCAGATACGCAGTATTTT. Amino acid sequence: CSARPLAGRSDTQYF.

This chain uses TRBV7-9 with TRBJ2-3; D is unclear. The V end lost 5 bases, the J end lost 1 base, and 1 base lay between the germline ends. This CDR3 is 11 amino acids long. Germline lookup yields CDR1 SEHNR and CDR2 FQNEAQ (reference sequence). Written as DNA, the CDR3 is TGTGCCAGCAGCCGCACAGATACGCAGTATTTT. Translating it yields CASSRTDTQYF. Filled out from reference TRBV7-9 and TRBJ2-3, the complete variable domain reads DTGVSQNPRHKITKRGQNVTFRCDPISEHNRLYWYRQTLGQGPEFLTYFQNEAQLEKSRLLSDRFSAERPKGSFSTLEIQRTEQGDSAMYLCASSRTDTQYFGPGTRLTVL.

V is TRBV28 and J is TRBJ2-3; 7 bases are shared with TRBD1. CDR3 length: 14 amino acids. Per germline, CDR1 MDHEN and CDR2 SYDVKM. V shed 7 bases, J shed 4 bases, and the junction held 8 bases outside the gene matches. The CDR3 DNA reads TGTGCCAGCAACCCGACAGGGTTCTCAGATACGCAGTATTTT. It specifies CASNPTGFSDTQYF.

The chain combines TRBV20-1 with TRBJ2-1, with TRBD2 matching 8 bases. From germline, CDR1 is DFQATT and CDR2 SNEGSKA (reference sequence). The J segment lost 4 bases and the V segment lost 5 bases, leaving 1 base of the junction unmatched. The CDR3 consists of 12 residues. Here the CDR3 reads CSASGGYNEQFF. The CDR3 nucleotides are TGCAGTGCTTCGGGAGGGTACAATGAGCAGTTCTTC.

This clonotype was observed once. The V gene is TRBV7-8, the J gene TRBJ2-5, with TRBD2 matching 7 bases. CDR1 is SGHVS, CDR2 FQNEAQ, per germline. This CDR3 is built from 16 residues. V shed 1 base, J shed 5 bases, and the junction held 10 bases outside the gene matches. In nucleotides, the CDR3 is TGTGCCAGCAGCTTAGGGGAGGGAGGGACCAGGGAGACCCAGTACTTC. Translated: CASSLGEGGTRETQYF.

The gene calls are TRBV20-1 and TRBJ2-5; a weak D match, TRBD2 (5 bases). V was clipped by 5 bases and J by 2 bases, with 12 bases between them. CDR3 length: 13 residues. Germline CDR1 and CDR2: DFQATT and SNEGSKA (reference sequence). The CDR3 sequence: CSAERTGQETQYF. For the CDR3, the DNA is TGCAGTGCTGAAAGGACTGGACAAGAGACCCAGTACTTC.

The chain couples TRBV25-1 to TRBJ1-2; 9 nucleotides agree with TRBD1. The trim removed 5 bases at V and 1 base at J, leaving 8 bases unmatched. CDR1 is MGHDK, CDR2 SYGVNS, per germline. The CDR3 has 16 amino acids. CDR3 residues: CASSLSGDRVNYGYTF. Here the CDR3 DNA reads TGTGCCAGCAGTCTCTCTGGGGACAGGGTTAACTATGGCTACACCTTC.

J is TRBJ2-4 and V is TRBV15; TRBD1 matches 11 bases. There are 17 residues in the CDR3. After removal of 0 bases from V and 5 bases from J, the junction contained 6 bases not matched to a gene. The germline V gene has CDR1 LNHNV and CDR2 YYDKDF (reference sequence). The chain's CDR3 is CATSRDSGQGAENIQYF. The CDR3 DNA reads as TGTGCCACCAGCAGAGATAGTGGACAGGGGGCCGAAAACATTCAGTACTTC.

The CDR3 DNA is TGTGCCAGCAGCTTAGGGGATCTTGCAGATACGCAGTATTTT. Protein sequence: CASSLGDLADTQYF. The chain recombines TRBV7-8 with TRBJ2-3; the D is unclear. Looked up from germline, CDR1 is SGHVS and CDR2 is FQNEAQ. The germline V and J ends were trimmed by 1 base and 4 bases, with 9 bases remaining between them. The CDR3 is 14 residues long.

This clonotype was counted a few times. The chain joins TRBV7-6 to TRBJ1-1, with a weak D call TRBD1 (5 bases). Per the germline V gene, CDR1 is SGHVS and CDR2 is FNYEAQ. V lost 6 bases to trimming and J lost 1 base, with 9 bases between them. This CDR3 is built from 13 residues. CDR3 sequence: CASSQDRNTEAFF. DNA for the CDR3: TGTGCCAGCAGTCAAGACAGGAACACTGAAGCTTTCTTT.

The chain couples TRBV24-1 to TRBJ2-1, with 10 bases lining up with TRBD2. The CDR3 loop spans 14 amino acids. J was trimmed by 9 bases and V by 7 bases; bases with no gene match: 8. Germline V gene data show CDR1 as KGHDR and CDR2 as SFDVKD. The CDR3 spells CATRSGGDSSEQFF. CDR3 DNA: TGTGCCACCAGGAGCGGGGGGGACTCCAGTGAGCAGTTCTTC.

The V call is TRBV11-3, the J call TRBJ1-3; D is undetermined. The V end was cut by 1 base, the J end by 3 bases, with 4 bases between. The germline CDR1 and CDR2 sequences are SGHNT and YENEEA. The CDR3 runs to 13 residues. The CDR3 protein is CASSLVRGNTIYF. CDR3 sequence (DNA): TGTGCCAGCAGCTTAGTCCGTGGAAACACCATATATTTT.

This clonotype has just a few counts. The gene calls are TRBV2 and TRBJ1-5; 9 bases map to TRBD1. J lost 5 bases, V lost 6 bases, and 5 bases had no gene match. This CDR3 has 14 residues. Germline V CDR1 and CDR2: SNHLY, FYNNEI. CDR3 DNA sequence: TGTGCCAGCAGCAGGGACAGGGAGGATCAGCCCCAGCATTTT. Protein product: CASSRDREDQPQHF.

The J gene is TRBJ2-5, the V gene TRBV5-4; D gene ambiguous. Deletions cut 7 bases from V and 5 bases from J, with 15 bases between. Germline V gives CDR1 SGHNT, CDR2 YYREEE (reference sequence). The CDR3 runs to 13 residues. The CDR3 DNA is TGTGCCAGCCGATTGACGGTTGGGGAGACCCAGTACTTC. Its translation is CASRLTVGETQYF.

The rearrangement uses TRBV6-2 or TRBV6-3 and TRBJ2-7; D is possibly TRBD1 (5 bases). Trimming removed 6 bases at V and 2 bases at J, with 14 bases between. The CDR3 has 14 residues. The germline CDR1 and CDR2 sequences are MNHEY and SVGEGT. CDR3 region: CASRLTGVTYEQYF. In DNA, the CDR3 is TGTGCCAGCAGGCTAACAGGCGTCACCTACGAGCAGTACTTC.

The chain combines TRBV19 with TRBJ2-5, with 10 bases identical to TRBD2. V shed 10 bases and J 5 bases; nucleotides not matched to a gene: 10. The CDR3 consists of 14 residues. The germline V gene has CDR1 LNHDA and CDR2 SQIVND (reference sequence). CDR3 in amino acids: CATRAGGPLETQYF. The CDR3 DNA reads TGTGCCACTAGAGCGGGGGGGCCGTTGGAGACCCAGTACTTC.

This clonotype was picked up a small number of times. In DNA, the CDR3 is TGTGCCAGCAGCCTTTCGGGAGGGCGAGGCTATAGCAATCAGCCCCAGCATTTT. Its protein is CASSLSGGRGYSNQPQHF. The rearrangement joins TRBV7-2 to TRBJ1-5; D unresolved. V lost 5 bases, J lost 0 bases, and 20 bases lay in between. From germline, CDR1 is SGHTA and CDR2 FQGNSA. This CDR3 spans 18 amino acids. Using reference TRBV7-2 and TRBJ1-5 for the parts outside the CDR3, the full variable domain is GAGVSQSPSNKVTEKGKDVELRCDPISGHTALYWYRQSLGQGLEFLIYFQGNSAPDKSGLPSDRFSAERTGGSVSTLTIQRTQQEDSAVYLCASSLSGGRGYSNQPQHFGDGTRLSIL.

This clonotype was counted between two and nine times. This sequence joins TRBV6-1 and TRBJ1-2; no clear D gene. The germline CDR1 and CDR2 sequences are MNHNS and SASEGT. Deletions cut 7 bases from V and 2 bases from J, with 20 bases between. The CDR3 is 16 residues long. The CDR3 nucleotides read TGTGCCAGCACCGAAATCCGGGTAGTAGTGAACTATGGCTACACCTTC. This gives the protein CASTEIRVVVNYGYTF.

This chain connects TRBV25-1 to TRBJ1-2; D gene unclear. The CDR3 length is 12 residues. Trimming stripped 4 bases from V and 3 bases from J, with 6 bases between. CDR1 MGHDK and CDR2 SYGVNS come from the germline V gene. This CDR3 is CASSGVDYGYTF. CDR3 DNA sequence: TGTGCCAGCAGTGGGGTAGACTATGGCTACACCTTC.

This clonotype was detected once. This chain joins TRBV25-1 and TRBJ1-3; 11 nucleotides align to TRBD1. The V and J ends lost 2 bases and 3 bases, in that order; junction bases with no gene match: 3. The CDR3 spans 16 residues. Germline CDR1 and CDR2: MGHDK and SYGVNS. The CDR3 sequence is CASSEPDRGHGNTIYF. CDR3 nucleotides: TGTGCCAGCAGTGAACCGGACAGGGGGCATGGAAACACCATATATTTT.